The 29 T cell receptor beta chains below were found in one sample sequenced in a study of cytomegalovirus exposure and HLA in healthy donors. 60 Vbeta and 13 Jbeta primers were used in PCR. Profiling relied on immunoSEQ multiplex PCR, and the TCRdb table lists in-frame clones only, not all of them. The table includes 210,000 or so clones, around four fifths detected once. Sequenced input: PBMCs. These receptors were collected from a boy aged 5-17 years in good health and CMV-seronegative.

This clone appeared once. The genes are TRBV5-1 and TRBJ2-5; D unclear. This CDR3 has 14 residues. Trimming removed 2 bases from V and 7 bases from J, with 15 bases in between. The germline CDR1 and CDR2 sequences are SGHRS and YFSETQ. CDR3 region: CASSLRLQDGTQYF. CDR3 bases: TGCGCCAGCAGCTTACGACTCCAAGACGGGACCCAGTACTTC.

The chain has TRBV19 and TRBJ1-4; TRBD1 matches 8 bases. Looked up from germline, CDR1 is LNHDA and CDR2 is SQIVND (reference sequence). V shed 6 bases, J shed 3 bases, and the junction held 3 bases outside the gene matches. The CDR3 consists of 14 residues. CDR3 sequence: CASRVTGANEKLFF. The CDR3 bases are TGTGCCAGTAGAGTGACAGGGGCTAATGAAAAACTGTTTTTT.

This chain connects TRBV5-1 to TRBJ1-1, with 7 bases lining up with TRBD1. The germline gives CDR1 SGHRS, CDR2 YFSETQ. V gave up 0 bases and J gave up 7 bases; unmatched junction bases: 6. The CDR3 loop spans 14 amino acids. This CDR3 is CASSLEQGLVEAFF. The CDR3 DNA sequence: TGCGCCAGCAGCTTGGAACAGGGGCTGGTTGAAGCTTTCTTT. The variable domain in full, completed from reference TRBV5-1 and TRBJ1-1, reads KAGVTQTPRYLIKTRGQQVTLSCSPISGHRSVSWYQQTPGQGLQFLFEYFSETQRNKGNFPGRFSGRQFSNSRSEMNVSTLELGDSALYLCASSLEQGLVEAFFGQGTRLTVV.

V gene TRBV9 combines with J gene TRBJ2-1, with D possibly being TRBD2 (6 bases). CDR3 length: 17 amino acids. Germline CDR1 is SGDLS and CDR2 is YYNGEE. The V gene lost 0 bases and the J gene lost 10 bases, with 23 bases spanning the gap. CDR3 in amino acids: CASSVVGGGAILSEQFF. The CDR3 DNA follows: TGTGCCAGCAGCGTAGTAGGTGGCGGGGCCATCCTCTCGGAGCAGTTCTTC.

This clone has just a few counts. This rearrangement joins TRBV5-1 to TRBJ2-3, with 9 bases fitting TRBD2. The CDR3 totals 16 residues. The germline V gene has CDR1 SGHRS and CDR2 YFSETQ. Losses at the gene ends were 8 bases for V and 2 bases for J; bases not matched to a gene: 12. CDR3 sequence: CASELGLAGYTDTQYF. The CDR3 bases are TGCGCCAGTGAGCTGGGGCTAGCGGGGTACACAGATACGCAGTATTTT.

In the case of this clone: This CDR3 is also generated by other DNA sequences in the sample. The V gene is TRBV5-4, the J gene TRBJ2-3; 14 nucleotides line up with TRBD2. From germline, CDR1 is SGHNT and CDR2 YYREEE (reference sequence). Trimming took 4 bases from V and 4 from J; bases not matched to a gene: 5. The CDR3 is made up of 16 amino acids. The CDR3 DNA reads TGTGCCAGCAGCAGGGGACTAGCGGGAGTAGCAGATACGCAGTATTTT. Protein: CASSRGLAGVADTQYF.

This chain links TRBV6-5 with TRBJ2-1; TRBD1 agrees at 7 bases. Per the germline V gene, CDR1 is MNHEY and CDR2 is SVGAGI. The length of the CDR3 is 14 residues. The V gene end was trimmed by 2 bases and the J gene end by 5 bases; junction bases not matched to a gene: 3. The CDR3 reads CASSYPGTDNEQFF. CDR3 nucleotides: TGTGCCAGCAGTTACCCCGGGACAGACAATGAGCAGTTCTTC.

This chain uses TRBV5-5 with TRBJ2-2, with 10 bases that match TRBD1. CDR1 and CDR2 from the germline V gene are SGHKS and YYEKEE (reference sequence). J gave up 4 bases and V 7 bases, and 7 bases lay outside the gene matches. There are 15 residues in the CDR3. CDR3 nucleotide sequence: TGTGCCAGCCGGTTCTGGGACAGGGGCACCGGGGAGCTGTTTTTT. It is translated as CASRFWDRGTGELFF.

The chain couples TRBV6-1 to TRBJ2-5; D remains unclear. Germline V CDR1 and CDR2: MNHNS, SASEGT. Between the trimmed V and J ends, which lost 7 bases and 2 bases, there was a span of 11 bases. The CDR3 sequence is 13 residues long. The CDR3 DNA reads TGTGCCAGCACGATCCCAGTTCAAGAGACCCAGTACTTC. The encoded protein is CASTIPVQETQYF.

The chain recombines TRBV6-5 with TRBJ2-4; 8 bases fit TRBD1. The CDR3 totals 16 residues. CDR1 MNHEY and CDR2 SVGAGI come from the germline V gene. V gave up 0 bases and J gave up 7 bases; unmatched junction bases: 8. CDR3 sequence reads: CASSYSETGGRNIQYF. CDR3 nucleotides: TGTGCCAGCAGTTACTCCGAAACAGGGGGACGGAACATTCAGTACTTC.

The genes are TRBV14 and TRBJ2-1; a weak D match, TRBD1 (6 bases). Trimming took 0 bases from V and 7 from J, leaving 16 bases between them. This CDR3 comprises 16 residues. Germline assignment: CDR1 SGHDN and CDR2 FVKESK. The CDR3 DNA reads TGTGCCAGCAGCCAAGATCGAGTGGACAGCGTTAATGAGCAGTTCTTC. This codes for CASSQDRVDSVNEQFF.

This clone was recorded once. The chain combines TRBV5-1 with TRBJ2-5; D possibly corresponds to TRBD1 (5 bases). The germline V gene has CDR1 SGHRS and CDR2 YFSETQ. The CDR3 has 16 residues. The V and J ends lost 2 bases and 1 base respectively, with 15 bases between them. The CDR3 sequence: CASSFRGQAFQETQYF. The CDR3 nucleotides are TGCGCCAGCAGCTTCCGTGGACAAGCCTTCCAAGAGACCCAGTACTTC.

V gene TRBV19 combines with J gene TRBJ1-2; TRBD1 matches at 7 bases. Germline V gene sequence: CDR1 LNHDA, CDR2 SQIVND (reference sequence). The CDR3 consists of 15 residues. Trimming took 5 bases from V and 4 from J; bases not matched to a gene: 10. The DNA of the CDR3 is TGTGCCAGTAGTTCCCGGACAGGTCTACTCTATGGCTACACCTTC. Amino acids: CASSSRTGLLYGYTF.

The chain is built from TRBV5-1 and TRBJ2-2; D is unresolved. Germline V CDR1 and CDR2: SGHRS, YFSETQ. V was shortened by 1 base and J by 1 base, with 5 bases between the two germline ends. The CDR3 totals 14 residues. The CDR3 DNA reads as TGCGCCAGCAGCTTGACGGGGAACACCGGGGAGCTGTTTTTT. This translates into CASSLTGNTGELFF.

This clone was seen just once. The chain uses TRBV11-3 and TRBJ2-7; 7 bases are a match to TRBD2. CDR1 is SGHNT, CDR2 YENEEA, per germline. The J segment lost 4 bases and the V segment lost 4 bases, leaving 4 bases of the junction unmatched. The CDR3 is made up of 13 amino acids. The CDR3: CASSSPGGYEQYF. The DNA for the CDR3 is TGTGCCAGCAGCTCTCCGGGAGGTTACGAGCAGTACTTC.

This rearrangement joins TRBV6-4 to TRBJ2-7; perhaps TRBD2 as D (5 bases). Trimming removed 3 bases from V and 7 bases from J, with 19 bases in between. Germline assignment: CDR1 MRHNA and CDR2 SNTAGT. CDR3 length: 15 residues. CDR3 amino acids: CASSERADPYAEQYF. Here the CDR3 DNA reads TGTGCCAGCAGTGAGCGGGCTGACCCTTACGCTGAGCAGTACTTC.

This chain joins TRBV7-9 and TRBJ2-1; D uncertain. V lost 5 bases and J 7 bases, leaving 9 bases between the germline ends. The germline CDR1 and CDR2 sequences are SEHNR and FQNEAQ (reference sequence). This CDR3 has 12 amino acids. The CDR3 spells CASSIVANEQFF. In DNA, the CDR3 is TGTGCCAGCAGCATTGTAGCTAATGAGCAGTTCTTC.

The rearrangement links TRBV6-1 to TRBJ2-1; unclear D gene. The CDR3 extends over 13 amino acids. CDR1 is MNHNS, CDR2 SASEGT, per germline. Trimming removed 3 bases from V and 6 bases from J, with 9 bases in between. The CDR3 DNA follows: TGTGCCAGCAGTGAGGCTGTTGGCAATGAGCAGTTCTTC. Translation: CASSEAVGNEQFF.

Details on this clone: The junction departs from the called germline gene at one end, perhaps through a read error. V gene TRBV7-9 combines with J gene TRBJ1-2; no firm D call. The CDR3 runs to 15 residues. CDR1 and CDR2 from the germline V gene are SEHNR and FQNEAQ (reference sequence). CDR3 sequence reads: CASSLAFWRSHGYTF. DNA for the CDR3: TGTGCCAGCAGCTTAGCTTTTTGGAGATCCCATGGCTACACCTTT.

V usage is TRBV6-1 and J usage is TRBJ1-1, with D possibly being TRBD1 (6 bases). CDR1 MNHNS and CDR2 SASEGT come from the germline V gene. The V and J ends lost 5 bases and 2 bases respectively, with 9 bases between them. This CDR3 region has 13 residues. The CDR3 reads CASSHRENTEAFF. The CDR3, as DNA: TGTGCCAGCAGTCACAGGGAAAACACTGAAGCTTTCTTT.

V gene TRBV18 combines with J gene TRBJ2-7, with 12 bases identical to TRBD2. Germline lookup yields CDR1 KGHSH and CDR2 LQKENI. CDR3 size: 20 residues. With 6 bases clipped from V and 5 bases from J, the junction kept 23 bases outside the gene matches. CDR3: CASSLTPLAGGGKGYDEQYF. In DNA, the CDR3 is TGTGCCAGCTCTCTCACCCCACTAGCGGGGGGTGGTAAAGGGTACGACGAGCAGTACTTC.

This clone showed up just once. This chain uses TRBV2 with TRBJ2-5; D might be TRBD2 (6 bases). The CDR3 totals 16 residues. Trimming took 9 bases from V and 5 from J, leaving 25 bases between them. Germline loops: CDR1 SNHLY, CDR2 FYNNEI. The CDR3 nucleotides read TGTGCCAGGACAACAGCTGAAGGGCGGGGAGGTGAGACCCAGTACTTC. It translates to CARTTAEGRGGETQYF.

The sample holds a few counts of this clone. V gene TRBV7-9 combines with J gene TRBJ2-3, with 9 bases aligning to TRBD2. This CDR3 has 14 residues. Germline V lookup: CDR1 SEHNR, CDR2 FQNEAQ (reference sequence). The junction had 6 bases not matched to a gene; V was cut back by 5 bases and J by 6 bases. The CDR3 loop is CASSLNGLADTQYF. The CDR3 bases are TGTGCCAGCAGCCTCAACGGACTAGCGGATACGCAGTATTTT.

The CDR3 nucleotides read TGTGCCATCAGTGGGTCGGGTGGGACAGCCGCCTACGAGCAGTACTTC. Encoded protein: CAISGSGGTAAYEQYF. The rearrangement joins TRBV10-3 to TRBJ2-7, with 7 bases fitting TRBD1. Per the germline V gene, CDR1 is ENHRY and CDR2 is SYGVKD. The CDR3 runs 16 residues. J lost 2 bases, V lost 4 bases, and 11 bases had no gene match.

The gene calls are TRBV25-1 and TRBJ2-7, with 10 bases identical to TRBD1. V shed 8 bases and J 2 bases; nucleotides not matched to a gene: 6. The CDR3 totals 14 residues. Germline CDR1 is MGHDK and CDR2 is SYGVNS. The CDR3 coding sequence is TGTGCCAGCTCATGGACAGGGGGTCCCTACGAGCAGTACTTC. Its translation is CASSWTGGPYEQYF.

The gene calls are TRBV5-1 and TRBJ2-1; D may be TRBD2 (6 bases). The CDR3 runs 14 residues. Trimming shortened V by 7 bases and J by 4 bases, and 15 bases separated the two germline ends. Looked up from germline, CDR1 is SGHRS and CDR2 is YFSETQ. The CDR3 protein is CASRGLFGYNEQFF. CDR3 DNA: TGCGCCAGCCGGGGACTTTTTGGGTACAATGAGCAGTTCTTC.

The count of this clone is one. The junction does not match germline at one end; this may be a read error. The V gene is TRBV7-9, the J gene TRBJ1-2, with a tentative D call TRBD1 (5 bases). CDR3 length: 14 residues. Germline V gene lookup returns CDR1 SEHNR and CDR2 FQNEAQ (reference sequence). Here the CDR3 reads CSSSLGEGYYGYTF. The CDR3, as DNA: TGTTCCAGCAGCTTAGGGGAGGGGTACTATGGCTACACCTTC.

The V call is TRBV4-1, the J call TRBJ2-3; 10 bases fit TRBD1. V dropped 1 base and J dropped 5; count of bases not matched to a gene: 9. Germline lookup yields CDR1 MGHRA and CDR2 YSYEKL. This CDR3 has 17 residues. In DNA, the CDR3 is TGCGCCAGCAGCCAAGTGTTCGGGACAGGGGTAAGAGATACGCAGTATTTT. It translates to CASSQVFGTGVRDTQYF.

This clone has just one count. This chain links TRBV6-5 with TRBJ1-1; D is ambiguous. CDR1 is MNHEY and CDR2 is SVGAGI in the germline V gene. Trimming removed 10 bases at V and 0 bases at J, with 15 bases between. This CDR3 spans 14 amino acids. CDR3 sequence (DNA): TGTGCCACCCGACCGCTCGGGATGAACACTGAAGCTTTCTTT. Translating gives CATRPLGMNTEAFF.